This is a list of T cell receptor beta chains from one sample in a study of blood T cell repertoires in COVID-19. Produced via immunoSEQ multiplex PCR; TCRdb's table is partial and in-frame only. The table records under 350,000 clones, about nine tenths of them present only once. Sequenced sample: PBMCs or T cells enriched from blood (not recorded which). These receptors all come from a woman aged 60-70 years who had recovered from COVID-19. Both conserved end residues are part of each CDR3. D genes are given only for firm matches. Clone size is not always given. Where it is, it says once, few, many or a class for expanded clones.

D gene,V gene,clone size,J gene,CDR3 protein,CDR3 DNA
TRBD1,TRBV13,.,TRBJ1-1,CASSQTTGGAAFF,TGTGCCAGCAGCCAAACCACAGGGGGAGCAGCTTTCTTT
TRBD1,TRBV9,.,TRBJ1-2,CASSPRDRDGYTF,TGTGCCAGCAGCCCTAGGGACAGAGATGGCTACACCTTC
.,TRBV19,once,TRBJ1-1,CATATGGAFF,TGTGCCACGGCGACCGGGGGGGCTTTCTTT
.,TRBV5-1,.,TRBJ2-1,CASSSGPGLPDDNEQFF,TGCGCCAGCAGCTCGGGCCCTGGACTACCCGACGACAATGAGCAGTTCTTC
.,TRBV3-1/TRBV3-2,once,TRBJ1-1,CASSQASVNTEAFF,TGTGCCAGCAGCCAAGCGTCCGTGAACACTGAAGCTTTCTTT
TRBD1,TRBV2,.,TRBJ1-5,CASRERTGGNQPQHF,TGTGCCAGCAGGGAAAGGACAGGGGGCAATCAGCCCCAGCATTTT
.,TRBV27,.,TRBJ1-5,CASSQDSAIMPQHF,TGTGCCAGCAGTCAGGACAGCGCAATCATGCCCCAGCATTTT
.,TRBV7-6,.,TRBJ2-5,CASSANNRASQETQYF,TGTGCCAGCAGCGCAAACAACCGTGCCTCTCAAGAGACCCAGTACTTC
TRBD2,TRBV11-3,.,TRBJ2-7,CASSFFSSREVLAWYEQYF,TGTGCCAGCAGCTTTTTTTCGTCGCGGGAGGTATTAGCATGGTACGAGCAGTACTTC
.,TRBV29-1,.,TRBJ1-2,CSAGVAGGYTF,TGCAGCGCCGGGGTGGCGGGAGGCTACACCTTC
TRBD2,TRBV5-4,.,TRBJ2-1,CASSSLTSEVEQFF,TGTGCCAGCAGCTCGTTGACTAGCGAGGTTGAGCAGTTCTTC
.,TRBV24-1,.,TRBJ1-5,CATSDLTQPQHF,TGTGCCACCAGTGATTTGACACAGCCCCAGCATTTT
TRBD2,TRBV5-1,.,TRBJ2-1,CASSPGLAGGLNEQFF,TGCGCCAGCAGCCCGGGACTAGCGGGAGGTTTGAATGAGCAGTTCTTC
TRBD2,TRBV28,.,TRBJ2-1,CASSLRLAGVRGEQFF,TGTGCCAGCAGTTTACGCCTAGCGGGAGTTAGGGGTGAGCAGTTCTTC
TRBD1,TRBV10-3,.,TRBJ1-6,CAISEGTENNSPLHF,TGTGCCATCAGTGAGGGGACAGAGAATAATTCACCCCTCCACTTT
TRBD1,TRBV6-5,few,TRBJ1-6,CASSWGRGLSPLHF,TGTGCCAGCAGTTGGGGTAGGGGGCTGTCACCCCTCCACTTT
.,TRBV19,.,TRBJ2-7,CASSMGGIYEQYF,TGTGCCAGTAGTATGGGGGGTATCTACGAGCAGTACTTC
TRBD1,TRBV10-1,.,TRBJ1-1,CASSRDRVNTEAFF,TGCGCCAGCAGCCGGGACAGGGTGAACACTGAAGCTTTCTTT
TRBD1,TRBV18,once,TRBJ1-5,CASSPMAGGHNQPQHF,TGTGCCAGCTCACCAATGGCAGGGGGCCACAATCAGCCCCAGCATTTT
TRBD1,TRBV30,.,TRBJ1-1,CAWDIGQDEAFF,TGTGCCTGGGATATCGGACAGGACGAAGCTTTCTTT
.,TRBV19,.,TRBJ1-5,CASSMRGILQPQHF,TGTGCCAGTAGTATGCGGGGGATCCTACAGCCCCAGCATTTT
.,TRBV19,.,TRBJ1-3,CASHESAQGKGNTIYF,TGTGCCAGCCACGAGAGTGCACAGGGAAAAGGAAACACCATATATTTT
TRBD2,TRBV14,once,TRBJ2-3,CASSQPWTSLADTQYF,TGTGCCAGCAGCCAACCCTGGACTAGCCTGGCAGATACGCAGTATTTT
TRBD1,TRBV7-6,.,TRBJ2-5,CASRKLNGQGQETQYF,TGTGCCAGCCGGAAATTGAATGGACAGGGCCAAGAGACCCAGTACTTC
.,TRBV13,.,TRBJ2-7,CASSFAGERPYEQYF,TGTGCCAGCAGCTTCGCCGGGGAGAGACCCTACGAGCAGTACTTC
.,TRBV5-1,.,TRBJ1-6,CASQTGSLPSPLHF,TGCGCCAGTCAGACAGGTTCCTTACCATCACCCCTCCACTTT
TRBD1,TRBV3-1/TRBV3-2,.,TRBJ2-7,CASSRGGQGAEQYF,TGTGCCAGCAGCCGAGGGGGGCAGGGGGCCGAGCAGTACTTC
TRBD1,TRBV18,.,TRBJ2-1,CASNTGATSYNEQFF,TGTGCCAGCAACACAGGGGCCACATCCTACAATGAGCAGTTCTTC
.,TRBV3-1/TRBV3-2,.,TRBJ1-5,CASSQYRNQPQHF,TGTGCCAGCAGCCAGTACAGGAATCAGCCCCAGCATTTT
.,TRBV6-5,.,TRBJ1-4,CASNDGLNEKLFF,TGTGCCAGCAACGACGGACTTAATGAAAAACTGTTTTTT
.,TRBV28,.,TRBJ2-7,CASSLTQGGTYEQYF,TGTGCCAGCAGTTTAACTCAGGGTGGAACTTACGAGCAGTACTTC
.,TRBV5-4,.,TRBJ2-3,CASSLDRVSTDTQYF,TGTGCCAGCAGCTTGGATCGGGTTAGCACAGATACGCAGTATTTT
TRBD1,TRBV10-3,.,TRBJ1-3,CAISGTGGLGNTIYF,TGTGCCATCAGTGGGACAGGGGGCCTTGGAAACACCATATATTTT
.,TRBV7-9,.,TRBJ2-5,CASSSRVGAYQETQYF,TGTGCCAGCAGCTCTCGAGTTGGGGCGTACCAAGAGACCCAGTACTTC
.,TRBV2,.,TRBJ2-3,CASSEIGGWDTQYF,TGTGCCAGCAGCGAGATAGGGGGATGGGATACGCAGTATTTT
TRBD1,TRBV3-1/TRBV3-2,.,TRBJ1-5,CASSHRGRGQPQHF,TGTGCCAGCAGCCACAGGGGGCGAGGGCAGCCCCAGCATTTT
.,TRBV10-3,.,TRBJ2-7,CAISNPGGLEGEQYF,TGTGCCATCAGTAATCCTGGAGGCTTGGAAGGCGAGCAGTACTTC
.,TRBV30,.,TRBJ1-2,CAWKTGSVGGYTF,TGTGCCTGGAAAACAGGGAGTGTAGGGGGCTACACCTTC
.,TRBV6-5,.,TRBJ1-5,CASGVTGQPQHF,TGTGCCAGCGGGGTCACGGGGCAGCCCCAGCATTTT
TRBD1,TRBV7-3,.,TRBJ2-3,CASSPGTVTDTQYF,TGTGCCAGCAGCCCTGGGACAGTCACAGATACGCAGTATTTT
.,TRBV4-2,.,TRBJ2-3,CASSPQSTDTQYF,TGTGCCAGCAGCCCCCAGAGCACAGATACGCAGTATTTT
.,TRBV28,.,TRBJ1-1,CASSLLGRGTEAFF,TGTGCCAGCAGTTTATTGGGGAGGGGCACTGAAGCTTTCTTT
TRBD1,TRBV11-2,few,TRBJ1-1,CASSLAGTGYTEAFF,TGTGCCAGCAGCTTAGCCGGGACAGGGTACACTGAAGCTTTCTTT
.,TRBV29-1,.,TRBJ2-7,CSARRGGYEQYF,TGCAGCGCTAGGCGGGGAGGTTACGAGCAGTACTTC
TRBD1,TRBV11-3,.,TRBJ2-7,CANSGRDRGHEQYF,TGTGCCAACAGCGGAAGGGACAGGGGCCACGAGCAGTACTTC
.,TRBV19,.,TRBJ2-7,CASSTSGIYEQYF,TGTGCCAGTAGTACCTCAGGGATTTACGAGCAGTACTTC
TRBD2,TRBV6-5,.,TRBJ2-1,CASSRTSGGRTEQFF,TGTGCCAGCAGTCGGACTAGCGGGGGTCGGACGGAGCAGTTCTTC
TRBD2,TRBV27,.,TRBJ2-7,CASSLMGGSTYEQYF,TGTGCCAGCAGTTTAATGGGGGGGTCCACCTACGAGCAGTACTTC
TRBD1,TRBV28,.,TRBJ1-2,CASSKDRDHGYTF,TGTGCCAGCAGTAAAGACAGGGATCATGGCTACACCTTC
.,TRBV21-1,.,TRBJ2-2,CASSKGAGRTGELFF,TGTGCCAGCAGCAAAGGGGCAGGGAGGACCGGGGAGCTGTTTTTT
.,TRBV28,once,TRBJ2-1,CASSPRDEQFF,TGTGCCAGCAGTCCCCGGGATGAGCAGTTCTTC
TRBD1,TRBV29-1,.,TRBJ1-5,CSALTGGQPQHF,TGCAGCGCATTGACAGGGGGTCAGCCCCAGCATTTT
.,TRBV24-1,.,TRBJ2-5,CATSERGDSTETQYF,TGTGCCACCAGTGAGCGAGGGGACTCGACCGAGACCCAGTACTTC